Below, one T cell receptor (beta chain) is given with its context. Antigen specificity is unknown. The data stem from a study of T-cell memory formation after mild COVID-19. In TCRdb, the 5' RACE reads were re-called with MiXCR into one record per CDR3 protein. The table has more than 250,000 distinct CDR3 sequences, over 15% seen once. The germline V gene has CDR1 SQVTM and CDR2 ANQGSEA. CDR3 length: 13 amino acids. The V gene lost 4 bases and the J gene lost 9 bases, with 16 bases spanning the gap. General study results and limits: Contracting CD4+ clones lay largely in CM and EM, with CD8+ ones residing in EMRA.

The sample comprised PBMCs or a T cell subset sorted from them (not recorded which). This sequence originates from a young man who had mild COVID-19 (a few samples of this study predate the infection). Cell type and time point are not known. The rearrangement joins TRBV29-1 to TRBJ2-1, with D perhaps matching TRBD1 or TRBD2 (5 bases each). CDR3 nucleotide sequence: TGCAGCGTTGCGACCACCAGGGACGGTGAGCAGTTCTTC. It is translated as CSVATTRDGEQFF.